The entry that follows covers one T cell receptor (beta chain) sequence. Antigen unknown. This sample is part of a study of T cell responses to AZD1222 COVID-19 vaccine. General study points: Vaccine-related CD4 TCRs covered spike, predominating at 160-218 and 743-854. Elevations in Spike-specific TCR breadth and depth followed administration of two AZD1222 doses. Donors were chiefly white British, with a greater number of females, and clonal diversity was perhaps underestimated.

V dropped 2 bases and J dropped 1 base, with 6 bases sitting between them. Germline CDR1 is SGHDT and CDR2 is YYEEEE. The CDR3 consists of 13 residues. The protocol was immunoSEQ multiplex PCR, while the TCRdb copy is restricted to in-frame clones and leaves out a portion. The sample has around 200,000 clones; over 80% are singletons. The sample consisted of peripheral blood, taken 28 days after the second dose of the MenACWY control vaccine. This rearrangement joins TRBV5-6 to TRBJ1-2; D unclear. This TCR derives from an adult who received the MenACWY meningococcal vaccine as a control. CDR3 sequence reads: CASSLPDNYGYTF. As DNA, the CDR3 is TGTGCCAGCAGCTTACCTGATAACTATGGCTACACCTTC.